A selection of T cell receptor beta chains follows, all from one sample in a study of T cells after yellow fever vaccination. TCRdb processed the 5' RACE reads anew with MiXCR; each CDR3 protein has one entry. The sample yields hundreds of thousands of distinct CDR3 sequences, 15% to 20% seen once. This sample comprised PBMCs, obtained 15 days after the yellow fever booster vaccination. The receptor source for this set is a man aged 25 to 40 who received the YFV17D yellow fever vaccine. CDR3s include the opening cysteine and the closing phenylalanine or tryptophan. A D gene is named only where the DNA matches it firmly. A clone size is listed for some rows: how often the clone was seen (once, few, many), or a class if it is expanded.

-	TRBV15	TRBD2	TRBJ2-3	TGTGCCACCAGTTCGACTAGCGGGAAAACAGATACGCAGTATTTT	CATSSTSGKTDTQYF
few	TRBV5-4	TRBD1	TRBJ1-1	TGTGCCAGCAGCTTGGCCAAAACAGGGGACACTGAAGCTTTCTTT	CASSLAKTGDTEAFF
few	TRBV28	-	TRBJ2-5	TGTGCCAGCAGTCCTCCCCTGGGGCCGGGCGAGACCCAGTACTTC	CASSPPLGPGETQYF
-	TRBV2	TRBD1	TRBJ2-5	TGTGCCAGCAGAACCGGGACAGGACAAGAGACCCAGTACTTC	CASRTGTGQETQYF
-	TRBV5-1	-	TRBJ2-3	TGCGCCAGCAGCCCCCGGACTACGCCCTCAGATACGCAGTATTTT	CASSPRTTPSDTQYF
few	TRBV5-1	TRBD2	TRBJ2-1	TGCGCCAGCAGCCATGGGACTAGCGGGGGAATTGAGCAGTTCTTC	CASSHGTSGGIEQFF
-	TRBV20-1	-	TRBJ2-1	TGCAGTGCTAGGGTCCCCCCCTCCTACAATGAGCAGTTCTTC	CSARVPPSYNEQFF
-	TRBV4-3	-	TRBJ1-2	TGCGCCAGCAGCCAAGAGGCCAGCCCAAAGGGTGGCTACACCTTC	CASSQEASPKGGYTF
-	TRBV27	TRBD2	TRBJ2-3	TGTGCCAGCAGTTTATATGGGGGGGGCACAGATACGCAGTATTTT	CASSLYGGGTDTQYF
few	TRBV21-1	-	TRBJ2-1	TGTGCCAGCAGCAACCGGGACTGCGGGTACAATGAGCAGTTCTTC	CASSNRDCGYNEQFF
-	TRBV4-1	-	TRBJ2-7	TGCGCCAGCAGCCAAGTCCAGCGGGCCTCGGGAGAGCAGTACTTC	CASSQVQRASGEQYF
-	TRBV6-6	TRBD1	TRBJ2-7	TGTGCCAGCAGTTGGGACAGGGGCGAGCAGTACTTC	CASSWDRGEQYF
few	TRBV10-3	-	TRBJ2-1	TGTGCCATCAGTGAGCCCAGGGAGGGGGGTGAGCAGTTCTTC	CAISEPREGGEQFF
few	TRBV19	-	TRBJ1-1	TGTGCCAGTAGGGCGGGCGGGGGGAGCGTCGGCACTGAAGCTTTCTTT	CASRAGGGSVGTEAFF
few	TRBV7-2	-	TRBJ2-4	TGTGCCAGCAGCTTAGGACAGTTAGCCAAAAACATTCAGTACTTC	CASSLGQLAKNIQYF
-	TRBV2	TRBD2	TRBJ2-7	TGTGCCAGCAGTGCTACTAGCGGAGGTAATGAGCAGTACTTC	CASSATSGGNEQYF